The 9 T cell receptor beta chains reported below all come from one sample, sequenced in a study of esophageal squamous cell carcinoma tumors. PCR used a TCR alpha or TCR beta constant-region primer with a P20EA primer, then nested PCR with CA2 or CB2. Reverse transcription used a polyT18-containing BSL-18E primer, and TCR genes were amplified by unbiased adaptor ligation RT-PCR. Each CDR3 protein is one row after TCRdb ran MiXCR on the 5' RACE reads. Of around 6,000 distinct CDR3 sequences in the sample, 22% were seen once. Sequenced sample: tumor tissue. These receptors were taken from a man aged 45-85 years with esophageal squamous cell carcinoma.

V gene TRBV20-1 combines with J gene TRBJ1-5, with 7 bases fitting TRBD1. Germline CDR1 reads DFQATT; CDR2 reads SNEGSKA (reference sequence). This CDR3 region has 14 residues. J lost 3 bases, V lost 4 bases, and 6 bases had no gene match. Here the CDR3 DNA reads TGCAGTGCTACCCGACAGGGCGTCAATCAGCCCCAGCATTTT. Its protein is CSATRQGVNQPQHF.

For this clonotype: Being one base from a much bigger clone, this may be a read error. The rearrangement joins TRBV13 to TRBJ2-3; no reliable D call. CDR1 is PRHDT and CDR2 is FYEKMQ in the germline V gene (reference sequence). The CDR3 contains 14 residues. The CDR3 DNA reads TGTGCCAGCAGCTTAGTGGGTGGCACATATACGCAGTATTTT. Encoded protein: CASSLVGGTYTQYF.

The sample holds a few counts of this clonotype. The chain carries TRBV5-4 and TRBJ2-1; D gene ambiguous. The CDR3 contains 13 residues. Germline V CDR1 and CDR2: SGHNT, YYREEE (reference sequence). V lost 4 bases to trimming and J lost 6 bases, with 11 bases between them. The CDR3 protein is CASSPELVNEQFF. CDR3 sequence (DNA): TGTGCCAGCAGCCCGGAGCTCGTCAATGAGCAGTTCTTC.

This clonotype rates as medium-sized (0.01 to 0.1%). In nucleotides, the CDR3 is TGTGCCAGCAGTGCCGACAGGGCTGGGGCCAACGTCCTGACTTTC. This encodes CASSADRAGANVLTF. This sequence joins TRBV25-1 and TRBJ2-6, with 7 bases identical to TRBD1. V shed 4 bases and J 2 bases; nucleotides not matched to a gene: 2. The CDR3 contains 15 residues. CDR1 is MGHDK, CDR2 SYGVNS, per germline. Combining the CDR3 with reference TRBV25-1 and TRBJ2-6 gives the whole variable domain EADIYQTPRYLVIGTGKKITLECSQTMGHDKMYWYQQDPGMELHLIHYSYGVNSTEKGDLSSESTVSRIRTEHFPLTLESARPSHTSQYLCASSADRAGANVLTFGAGSRLTVL.

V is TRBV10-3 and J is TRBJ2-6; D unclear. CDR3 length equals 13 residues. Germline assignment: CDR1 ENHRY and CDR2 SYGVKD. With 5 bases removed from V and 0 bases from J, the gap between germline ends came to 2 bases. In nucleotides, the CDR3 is TGTGCCATCAGTCCCTCTGGGGCCAACGTCCTGACTTTC. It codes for CAISPSGANVLTF.

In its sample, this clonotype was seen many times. CDR3 DNA sequence: TGCAGTGCTAGAGATGCCGGGTTTAGTACCGGGGAGCTGTTTTTT. Its protein product is CSARDAGFSTGELFF. The V and J genes are TRBV20-1 and TRBJ2-2; D remains unclear. V was clipped by 0 bases and J by 5 bases, with 13 bases between them. This CDR3 is built from 15 residues. Per the germline V gene, CDR1 is DFQATT and CDR2 is SNEGSKA (reference sequence).

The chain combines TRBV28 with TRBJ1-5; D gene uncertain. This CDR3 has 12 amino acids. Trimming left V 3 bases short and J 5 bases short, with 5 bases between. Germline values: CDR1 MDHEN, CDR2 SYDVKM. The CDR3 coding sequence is TGTGCCAGCAGTTTCGTTTATCAGCCCCAGCATTTT. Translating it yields CASSFVYQPQHF.

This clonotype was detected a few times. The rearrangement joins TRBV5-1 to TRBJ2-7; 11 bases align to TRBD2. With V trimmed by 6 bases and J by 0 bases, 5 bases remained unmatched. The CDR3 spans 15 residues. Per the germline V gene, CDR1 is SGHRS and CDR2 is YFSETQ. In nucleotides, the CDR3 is TGCGCCAGCACGGGGACTAGCGGTAGCTCCTACGAGCAGTACTTC. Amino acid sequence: CASTGTSGSSYEQYF.

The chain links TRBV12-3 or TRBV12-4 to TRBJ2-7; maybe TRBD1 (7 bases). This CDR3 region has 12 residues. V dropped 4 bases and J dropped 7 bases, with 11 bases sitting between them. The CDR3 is CASSSPGGEQYF. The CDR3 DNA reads TGTGCCAGCAGTTCCCCAGGGGGGGAGCAGTACTTC.